A selection of T cell receptor beta chains follows, all from one sample in a study of cytomegalovirus exposure and HLA in healthy donors. Produced via immunoSEQ multiplex PCR; TCRdb's table is partial and in-frame only. The table lists about 150,000 clones, over 70% of them singletons. Specimen: PBMCs. Receptors were obtained from a boy younger than 10 in good health and CMV-seronegative. Both conserved end residues are part of each CDR3. The D gene is left open where the match is weak. Size is stated for part of the rows, as once, few or many counts, or as a class when the clone is expanded.

- TRBJ2-3 - TRBV7-2 TGTGCCAGCAGTTACAGGACAGTCCACTCCACAGATACGCAGTATTTT CASSYRTVHSTDTQYF
- TRBJ1-5 - TRBV7-2 TGTGCCAGCAGCTTAGAACGGGGCAATCAGCCCCAGCATTTT CASSLERGNQPQHF
- TRBJ2-1 TRBD1 TRBV7-9 TGTGCCAGCACCAAGGGGGCAGGGGGAAATGAGCAGTTCTTC CASTKGAGGNEQFF
- TRBJ2-1 TRBD2 TRBV30 TGTGCCTGGAGTGACGGACTAGCGAAGTTCTTC CAWSDGLAKFF
- TRBJ1-4 - TRBV27 TGTGCCAGCAGTTTCAGGGTGGCTAATGAAAAACTGTTTTTT CASSFRVANEKLFF
- TRBJ2-3 TRBD1 TRBV4-3 TGCGCCAGCAGCCAATCACAGGGGGTCGCAGATACGCAGTATTTT CASSQSQGVADTQYF
- TRBJ2-2 - TRBV19 TGTGCCAGTAGTATCTCGGCGGGCACCGGGGAGCTGCTTTTT CASSISAGTGELLF
- TRBJ2-1 TRBD1 TRBV9 TGTGCCAGCAGCCCATCGGGCGGGACAGGGAATGTGAATGAGCAGTTCTTC CASSPSGGTGNVNEQFF
once TRBJ2-2 - TRBV5-1 TGCGCCAGCAGCTTGGAAGGGTTGGACACGAACACCGGGGAGCTGTTTTTT CASSLEGLDTNTGELFF
few TRBJ2-1 TRBD1 TRBV18 TGTGCCAGCTCGCCCGACAGGGGAGAGCAGTTCTTC CASSPDRGEQFF
- TRBJ1-5 TRBD1 TRBV19 TGTGCCAGTAGTGCGACAGGGTATCAGCCCCAGCATTTT CASSATGYQPQHF
- TRBJ2-7 TRBD2 TRBV6-1 TGTGCCAGCAGTGAAGCACTCTCGACTAGCGAAAGTTACGAGCAGTACTTC CASSEALSTSESYEQYF
- TRBJ1-3 - TRBV6-1 TGTGCCAGCCGGATGCAGGGGAAAAGTGGAAACACCATATATTTT CASRMQGKSGNTIYF
- TRBJ2-1 TRBD2 TRBV5-1 TGCGCCAGCAGCTTTCTGGGACTAGCGGGGGGGGATGAGCAGTTCTTC CASSFLGLAGGDEQFF
- TRBJ1-2 TRBD1 TRBV28 TGTGCCAGCAGTACAGGGGGCCTTGGCTACACCTTC CASSTGGLGYTF
once TRBJ2-7 - TRBV19 TGTGCCAGTAGTATATCAGGGGCTCACTACGAGCAGTACTTC CASSISGAHYEQYF
- TRBJ1-2 - TRBV15 TGTGCCACCAGCAGAGACAGGGCCAACTATGGCTACACCTTC CATSRDRANYGYTF
once TRBJ2-1 - TRBV6-5 TGTGCCAGCACACGGGGGGCAGGGACTGGCAATGAGCAGTTCTTC CASTRGAGTGNEQFF
- TRBJ2-2 - TRBV6-5 TGTGCCAGCAGTTACTCGGGGCAGCTAAAGGAGCTGTTTTTT CASSYSGQLKELFF
- TRBJ2-3 TRBD2 TRBV11-2 TGTGCCAGCAGCTTAGATCCCCTCGCGGGAGGGACAGATACGCAGTATTTT CASSLDPLAGGTDTQYF
- TRBJ1-2 TRBD1 TRBV30 TGTGCCTGGAGTGTACAGGGGGCGGATGGCTACACCTTC CAWSVQGADGYTF
few TRBJ2-1 - TRBV7-9 TGTGCCAGCAGCCCGACTAGGTACGGTGCGGGTGAGCAGTTCTTC CASSPTRYGAGEQFF
- TRBJ1-4 - TRBV28 TGTGCCAGCAGTTTGGCAGGTCCTCTTAATGAAAAACTGTTTTTT CASSLAGPLNEKLFF
- TRBJ1-4 TRBD1 TRBV7-8 TGTGCCAGCAGCTTAGCTCGGGGGGATCCGGGACAGGGTCGCTTCACCGTTGAAAAACTGTTTTTT CASSLARGDPGQGRFTVEKLFF
few TRBJ2-3 TRBD2 TRBV11-2 TGTGCCAGCAGCGCAACCCCTAGCGGGAGGACAGATACGCAGTATTTT CASSATPSGRTDTQYF
- TRBJ1-1 - TRBV14 TGTGCCAGCAGCCCCAGAAGGGGGGGCAACACTGAAGCTTTCTTT CASSPRRGGNTEAFF
- TRBJ1-1 - TRBV6-1 TGTGCCAGCAGTGAAAGGGGAACAGGGAACACTGAAGCTTTCTTT CASSERGTGNTEAFF
- TRBJ2-3 TRBD2 TRBV10-2 TGCGCCAGCAGTGCGCGGGGGGAGAGCACAGATACGCAGTATTTT CASSARGESTDTQYF
- TRBJ2-1 - TRBV2 TGTGCCAGCAGGCGGGCACAGGGAACCTCCAGCAGCTCCTACAATGAGCAGTTCTTC CASRRAQGTSSSSYNEQFF
- TRBJ1-3 - TRBV19 TGTGCCAGTAGTGATACAGGCGTGCCTGGAAACACCATATATTTT CASSDTGVPGNTIYF
- TRBJ2-1 TRBD2 TRBV6-6 TGTGCCGGCGGGACTAGCGGGAATCTGTTCTTC CAGGTSGNLFF
- TRBJ2-7 - TRBV4-3 TGCGCCAGCAGCCCGGAGGTCGGTACCCTTCACGAGCAGTACTTC CASSPEVGTLHEQYF
once TRBJ2-7 TRBD2 TRBV5-1 TGCGCCAGCAGTCCAGGACTAGCGGGAGTCCACGAGCAGTACTTC CASSPGLAGVHEQYF
- TRBJ2-7 - TRBV5-1 TGCGCCAGCAGCCAGGGGCAGGATTTTTCCTACGAGCAGTACTTC CASSQGQDFSYEQYF
- TRBJ1-1 - TRBV7-9 TGTGCCACCTCTACAAGAGGTGGTGTGTACACTGAAGCTTTCTTT CATSTRGGVYTEAFF
few TRBJ1-1 - TRBV29-1 TGCAGCGTTGAGGGGCTGTACACTGAAGCTTTCTTT CSVEGLYTEAFF
few TRBJ2-3 - TRBV4-1 TGCGCCAGCAGCCAAGTGGACTCCGCAGATACGCAGTATTTT CASSQVDSADTQYF
- TRBJ2-7 TRBD1 TRBV19 TGTGCCAGTAGTCCCGGGACAGGGGCGTCCTACGAGCAGTACTTC CASSPGTGASYEQYF
- TRBJ1-6 - TRBV14 TGTGCCAGCAGCCTTGGGCATACGGTTAGGTCACCCCTCCACTTT CASSLGHTVRSPLHF
- TRBJ1-1 - TRBV6-1 TGTGCCAGCAGGGACTACACTGAAGCTTTCTTT CASRDYTEAFF
- TRBJ1-2 TRBD1 TRBV19 TGTGCCAGTAGTCCCAGGGCCCCGGGACAGGGGAGCGGCTACACCTTC CASSPRAPGQGSGYTF
few TRBJ1-5 - TRBV7-3 TGTGCCAGCAGCTTAACCTCGGATCAGCCCCAGCATTTT CASSLTSDQPQHF
- TRBJ1-5 TRBD1 TRBV7-6 TGTGCCAGCAGCTTACAGGGGGGTCAGCCCCAGCATTTT CASSLQGGQPQHF
- TRBJ2-3 - TRBV2 TGTGCCAGCAGTTCGACCACGCAGGGTACGCAGTATTTT CASSSTTQGTQYF
- TRBJ2-3 - TRBV30 TGTGCCTGGAGTGTACTTAAGCGGGGCACAGATACGCAGTATTTT CAWSVLKRGTDTQYF
once TRBJ1-2 TRBD1 TRBV28 TGTGCCAGCAGTTTGGCGGGGACAGGGGGCGAGGCCTATGGCTACACCTTC CASSLAGTGGEAYGYTF
- TRBJ2-1 TRBD2 TRBV7-8 TGTGCCAGCAGCTTCACGGGACTAGCGGAGTACAATGAGCAGTTCTTC CASSFTGLAEYNEQFF
- TRBJ2-1 - TRBV4-3 TGCGCCAGCAGCCAAGAAAGCGGAGCCTACAATGAGCAGTTCTTC CASSQESGAYNEQFF
- TRBJ2-7 - TRBV15 TGTGCCACCAGCAGAGAGGGTAGCCAGTACGAGCAGTACTTC CATSREGSQYEQYF
- TRBJ2-1 TRBD2 TRBV5-1 TGCGCCAGCAGCTTGGCCGGGACTAGCGGAGGGGGTGAGCAGTTCTTC CASSLAGTSGGGEQFF
- TRBJ2-5 TRBD2 TRBV4-3 TGCGCCAGCAGCCAAGTCGCGGGGGGAGGGGAGACCCAGTACTTC CASSQVAGGGETQYF